This TCR beta chain appears in the sequencing data of a study of blood T cells in healthy people across ages. The study, taken as a whole, reports: Versus aged donors, long-lived donors had higher diversity and more naive CD4+ cells.

On this clonotype itself: The antigen is not known.

No fewer than 7 million PBMCs went into each sample. Combining a sample-barcoded 5' primer with a J-beta primer mix, a second PCR ran for 7 to 11 cycles. CDR3-containing paired-end reads numbered at least 2.5 million in each sample. MiXCR, applied by TCRdb to the 5' RACE reads, yields one record per CDR3 protein. This sample carries approximately 1.5 million distinct CDR3 sequences, about 45% of them seen once, and the ten largest clones take approximately 4%. This TCR came from a woman younger than 35 in good health. The material sequenced was blood.

This chain's CDR3 is CASGWGTTGELFF. The CDR3 DNA reads TGTGCCAGCGGTTGGGGGACCACCGGGGAGCTGTTTTTT. V usage is TRBV19 and J usage is TRBJ2-2; D possibly matches TRBD1 or TRBD2 (5 bases each). Trimming stripped 9 bases from V and 4 bases from J, with 12 bases between. CDR1 and CDR2 (germline): LNHDA, SQIVND (reference sequence). This CDR3 spans 13 amino acids.